This TCR beta chain was obtained from a study of CD8 T cells in Susac syndrome. V was trimmed by 4 bases and J by 8 bases, leaving 18 bases between them. The CDR3 spans 15 residues. Looked up from germline, CDR1 is SGHTA and CDR2 is FQGNSA. With random hexamers, 0.5 to 1 ug RNA was reverse transcribed. Amplification of TCR beta CDR3 by immunoSEQ multiplex PCR spanned 54 Vbeta and 13 Jbeta. From the immunoSEQ multiplex PCR reads, TCRdb called clonotypes with MiXCR, one entry per CDR3 protein. The sample holds about 200,000 distinct CDR3 sequences, 85% to 95% seen once. From blood CD8+ and CD4+ T cells, TCR beta sequences were generated.

This chain connects TRBV7-2 to TRBJ1-5; tentatively, D is TRBD1 (5 bases). Sequenced material: CD4+ T cells from PBMCs. The clonotype was recovered from a human donor in good health. CDR3 DNA sequence: TGTGCCAGCAGCTCGGCCGGGACCCGGGGGAAGCCCCAGCATTTT. Translating it yields CASSSAGTRGKPQHF.